This T cell receptor beta chain came from a study of regulatory T cells in long-lasting Graves disease. Construction of TCR beta libraries relied on iRepertoire HTBI primers and on Arm-PCR targeting CDR3 regions. A single record per CDR3 protein comes from TCRdb applying MiXCR to the multiplex PCR reads. The sample has 300,000 to 400,000 distinct CDR3 sequences; 16% are singletons. This clonotype was detected ten times or more. Trimming left V 4 bases short and J 4 bases short, with 4 bases between. CDR1 and CDR2 (germline): LGHDT, YNNKEL (reference sequence). This CDR3 is built from 12 residues. Time point: newly diagnosed GD, antithyroid drugs for less than 3 months. Making the TCR library involved RNA that had been extracted from PBMCs. These same data were also listed under a study on T cells in Graves' hyperthyroidism and ophthalmopathy. This second study notes: By a 13 V-J model, ophthalmopathy was set apart from stable hyperthyroidism.

The material sequenced was peripheral blood mononuclear cells (PBMCs), taken at new diagnosis, from a patient treated with antithyroid drugs. The origin of this receptor is a middle-aged man with Graves disease. The rearrangement links TRBV3-1 to TRBJ2-2; no reliable D call. The CDR3 coding sequence is TGTGCCAGCAGCCGACCCACCGGGGAGCTGTTTTTT. It yields the protein CASSRPTGELFF.